This T cell receptor beta chain was observed in a study of breast tumors, draining lymph nodes, adjacent tissues. Overall study findings and caveats: Findings are consistent with lymph node origin and intratumoral expansion of most tumor T cells.

This clonotype was detected ten times or more. Antigen: not known. V lost 0 bases to trimming and J lost 6 bases; unmatched junction nucleotides: 4. CDR3 length equals 16 residues. Germline V gene sequence: CDR1 MGHRA, CDR2 YSYEKL. Samples came from axillary lymph nodes draining the breast cancer. TCRdb fed the multiplex PCR reads into MiXCR, producing one record per CDR3 protein. The sample lists 180,000 or so distinct CDR3 sequences, around 29% occurring once. This sequence was found in a female donor with breast cancer. Some clones in this sample may be carry-over from other donors' samples. V gene TRBV4-1 combines with J gene TRBJ1-6; TRBD1 agrees at 8 bases. Input material: axillary lymph node tissue. CDR3 in DNA: TGCGCCAGCAGCCAAGAATCGGGACAGGCTAATTCACCCCTCCACTTT. It encodes CASSQESGQANSPLHF.